The T cell receptor (beta chain) under discussion was sequenced for a study of CD8 T cells in Susac syndrome. V was pared by 0 bases and J by 5 bases, with 6 bases of the junction left unmatched. The CDR3 loop spans 15 amino acids. Germline assignment: CDR1 SGDLS and CDR2 YYNGEE. Sequencing of TCR beta was carried out in blood CD8+ and CD4+ T cells. Negative isolation yielded CD4+ and CD8+ T cells, and FACS enriched TEMRA cells. With random hexamers, roughly 0.45 to 1 ug RNA was reverse transcribed. The CDR3 of TCR beta was amplified by immunoSEQ multiplex PCR across 54 Vbeta and 13 Jbeta. TCRdb processed the immunoSEQ multiplex PCR reads anew with MiXCR; each CDR3 protein has one entry. The sample shows 200,000 or so distinct CDR3 sequences, roughly 96% of them seen only once. Broader study findings: It was acknowledged by the study that relatively few individuals were included in its TCR sequencing and HLA analysis.

A word on this clonotype: The antigen is not known.

This TCR was recovered from a human donor with multiple sclerosis. The material sequenced was CD4+ T cells from PBMCs. The J gene is TRBJ2-5, the V gene TRBV9; 8 bases are shared with TRBD1. The CDR3 sequence: CASSVVQGAGETQYF. The CDR3 DNA sequence: TGTGCCAGCAGCGTAGTCCAGGGGGCGGGCGAGACCCAGTACTTC. Supplemented by reference TRBV9 and TRBJ2-5, the full variable domain reads DSGVTQTPKHLITATGQRVTLRCSPRSGDLSVYWYQQSLDQGLQFLIQYYNGEERAKGNILERFSAQQFPDLHSELNLSSLELGDSALYFCASSVVQGAGETQYFGPGTRLLVL.